The 20 T cell receptor beta chains listed next were all sequenced from one sample in a study of blood T cell repertoires in COVID-19 (dated by TCRdb to 2019 to 2021). Libraries were constructed by the immunoSEQ multiplex PCR assay. Not all clones reach the TCRdb copy of this immuneACCESS table, which keeps in-frame sequences only. Checked studies attribute under half of the gap to unresolved V genes and leave the rest unexplained. In all, the sample holds some 260,000 clones, and about 80% of those were seen once. 8.9% of the sample goes to the ten largest clones. The sample taken for sequencing was peripheral blood. These receptors came from a man older than 75 with acute or convalescent COVID-19.

The rearrangement links TRBV4-2 to TRBJ2-3; 10 bases align to TRBD2. The germline CDR1 and CDR2 sequences are LGHNA and YNFKEQ. The CDR3 is made up of 18 amino acids. The trim removed 0 bases at V and 4 bases at J, leaving 10 bases unmatched. CDR3 in amino acids: CASSQDPSGGAVADTQYF. CDR3 bases: TGTGCCAGCAGCCAAGACCCCAGCGGGGGGGCCGTGGCAGATACGCAGTATTTT.

This chain joins TRBV18 and TRBJ2-4; TRBD2 aligns across 7 bases. The germline CDR1 and CDR2 sequences are KGHSH and LQKENI. Trimming removed 3 bases from V and 8 bases from J; junction bases left unmatched: 19. This CDR3 has 18 amino acids. In DNA, the CDR3 is TGTGCCAGCTCACCCTGGGAGAGATTGGGAGGGCCCGAGGACATTCAGTACTTC. This gives the protein CASSPWERLGGPEDIQYF.

The V call is TRBV19, the J call TRBJ2-1, with TRBD2 matching 13 bases. Trimming cost V 3 bases and J 10 bases; bases outside gene matches: 9. Germline CDR1 and CDR2: LNHDA and SQIVND (reference sequence). The CDR3 is 16 amino acids. CDR3 bases: TGTGCCAGTAGTATCATGACTAGCGGGAGGCGCAGGGAGCAGTTCTTC. Protein: CASSIMTSGRRREQFF. The complete variable domain, with remaining parts taken from reference TRBV19 and TRBJ2-1, reads DGGITQSPKYLFRKEGQNVTLSCEQNLNHDAMYWYRQDPGQGLRLIYYSQIVNDFQKGDIAEGYSVSREKKESFPLTVTSAQKNPTAFYLCASSIMTSGRRREQFFGPGTRLTVL.

The V and J genes are TRBV5-4 and TRBJ2-7, with 8 positions matching TRBD1. V shed 1 base and J 3 bases; nucleotides not matched to a gene: 3. The CDR3 spans 14 residues. CDR1 and CDR2 (germline): SGHNT, YYREEE (reference sequence). This CDR3 reads CASSLRDRFYEQYF. The CDR3 region has the DNA TGTGCCAGCAGCTTGAGGGACAGGTTCTACGAGCAGTACTTC. Based on the CDR3 plus reference TRBV5-4 and TRBJ2-7, the full variable domain is ETGVTQSPTHLIKTRGQQVTLRCSSQSGHNTVSWYQQALGQGPQFIFQYYREEENGRGNFPPRFSGLQFPNYSSELNVNALELDDSALYLCASSLRDRFYEQYFGPGTRLTVT.

This chain joins TRBV24-1 and TRBJ2-7, with D hard to call. Looked up from germline, CDR1 is KGHDR and CDR2 is SFDVKD. The length of the CDR3 is 13 residues. V lost 0 bases and J lost 3, with 5 bases in between. The CDR3 sequence: CATSDLRSYEQYF. The CDR3 bases are TGTGCCACCAGTGATTTGAGGAGCTACGAGCAGTACTTC.

The rearrangement uses TRBV5-1 and TRBJ2-7, with 9 bases aligning to TRBD2. Germline V gives CDR1 SGHRS, CDR2 YFSETQ. The V gene end was trimmed by 4 bases and the J gene end by 2 bases; junction bases not matched to a gene: 13. The CDR3 extends over 17 amino acids. This chain's CDR3 is CASSGMTSGTTPYEQYF. In DNA form, the CDR3 reads TGCGCCAGCAGCGGAATGACTAGCGGCACCACTCCCTACGAGCAGTACTTC. Variable domain in full (rest from reference TRBV5-1 and TRBJ2-7): KAGVTQTPRYLIKTRGQQVTLSCSPISGHRSVSWYQQTPGQGLQFLFEYFSETQRNKGNFPGRFSGRQFSNSRSEMNVSTLELGDSALYLCASSGMTSGTTPYEQYFGPGTRLTVT.

The chain couples TRBV5-4 to TRBJ2-7; TRBD1 is a possible D gene (6 bases). Germline assignment: CDR1 SGHNT and CDR2 YYREEE (reference sequence). Deletions cut 0 bases from V and 4 bases from J, with 14 bases between. The CDR3 is 15 residues long. CDR3 DNA sequence: TGTGCCAGCAGCTTGGAGGGGACACGAGGATACGAGCAGTACTTC. Translated: CASSLEGTRGYEQYF.

This sequence joins TRBV7-3 and TRBJ2-1; 12 positions agree with TRBD2. CDR1 and CDR2 (germline): SGHTA, FQGTGA. CDR3 length: 15 residues. J gave up 8 bases and V 4 bases, and 6 bases lay outside the gene matches. In DNA form, the CDR3 reads TGTGCCAGCAGCTCGACTAGCGGGAGTGGGTATGAGCAGTTCTTC. It codes for CASSSTSGSGYEQFF.

The chain is built from TRBV2 and TRBJ2-7; D not certain. CDR1 SNHLY and CDR2 FYNNEI come from the germline V gene. V was trimmed by 2 bases and J by 4 bases, leaving 6 bases between them. This CDR3 is 12 amino acids long. The CDR3 DNA reads as TGTGCCAGCAGTGAACAGGCTTACGAGCAGTACTTC. Translation gives CASSEQAYEQYF.

The chain couples TRBV28 to TRBJ1-2, with D unresolved. This CDR3 contains 16 residues. CDR1 MDHEN and CDR2 SYDVKM come from the germline V gene. V was shortened by 7 bases and J by 5 bases, with 23 bases between the two germline ends. Here the CDR3 DNA reads TGTGCCAGCACCATATCCGACTCCTGGAGAGGATATGGCTACACCTTC. It is translated as CASTISDSWRGYGYTF.

The chain carries TRBV2 and TRBJ2-7, with D tentatively TRBD1 (6 bases). Germline V gene sequence: CDR1 SNHLY, CDR2 FYNNEI. V was trimmed by 7 bases and J by 3 bases, leaving 22 bases between them. The CDR3 has 16 residues. Here the CDR3 reads CASMGRPNRRGYEQYF. The CDR3 DNA reads as TGTGCCAGCATGGGGAGACCGAACCGCAGGGGCTACGAGCAGTACTTC.

The chain joins TRBV6-6 to TRBJ1-6; no clear D gene. CDR1 and CDR2 (germline): MNHNY, SVGAGI (reference sequence). The V gene lost 2 bases and the J gene lost 0 bases, with 5 bases spanning the gap. The CDR3 extends over 15 amino acids. The CDR3 loop is CASSYESSYNSPLHF. CDR3 nucleotides: TGTGCCAGCAGTTACGAGAGCTCCTATAATTCACCCCTCCACTTT.

This chain links TRBV7-2 with TRBJ2-7, with TRBD2 as a possible D gene (5 bases). CDR1 and CDR2 from the germline V gene are SGHTA and FQGNSA. This CDR3 contains 15 residues. The germline V and J ends were trimmed by 6 bases and 0 bases, with 15 bases remaining between them. The CDR3 DNA follows: TGTGCCAGCAGTCCCTCGTCGGGAAGCTCCTACGAGCAGTACTTC. Residues: CASSPSSGSSYEQYF.

This clone has just a few counts. The CDR3: CASSQDWRAYSYNEQFF. For the CDR3, the DNA is TGCGCCAGCAGCCAAGATTGGCGGGCCTACTCCTACAATGAGCAGTTCTTC. The chain carries TRBV4-1 and TRBJ2-1; D may be TRBD2 (5 bases). Germline CDR1 is MGHRA and CDR2 is YSYEKL. V lost 0 bases and J 0 bases, leaving 12 bases between the germline ends. The CDR3 runs 17 residues.

V gene TRBV23-1 combines with J gene TRBJ2-7; 8 nucleotides match TRBD1. TRBV23-1 has ORF status, its function being uncertain. V shed 3 bases, J shed 7 bases, and the junction held 8 bases outside the gene matches. The CDR3 contains 14 residues. CDR3 sequence: CASSQGRQGREQYF. As DNA, the CDR3 is TGCGCCAGCAGTCAGGGCCGACAGGGGCGGGAGCAGTACTTC.

This chain links TRBV30 with TRBJ1-2; perhaps TRBD1 as D (5 bases). Germline loops: CDR1 GTSNPN, CDR2 SVGIG (reference sequence). The CDR3 covers 13 residues. V was clipped by 3 bases and J by 4 bases, with 12 bases between them. The CDR3, as DNA: TGTGCCTGGAGCTATGGACAAACCTATGGCTACACCTTC. It translates to CAWSYGQTYGYTF.

The genes are TRBV7-3 and TRBJ2-7; 7 positions match TRBD1. The CDR3 sequence is 13 residues long. V dropped 5 bases and J dropped 4; count of bases not matched to a gene: 5. Germline V gene lookup returns CDR1 SGHTA and CDR2 FQGTGA. CDR3 coding DNA: TGTGCCAGCAGCACGGGACAGAATTACGAGCAGTACTTC. Its translation is CASSTGQNYEQYF.

The V and J genes are TRBV19 and TRBJ1-2, with no clear D. Germline CDR1 and CDR2: LNHDA and SQIVND (reference sequence). Trimming took 8 bases from V and 4 from J, leaving 20 bases between them. The CDR3 consists of 15 residues. The chain's CDR3 is CASRVSPRTFYGYTF. CDR3 coding DNA: TGTGCCAGTCGGGTTTCACCGCGGACTTTCTATGGCTACACCTTC.

This clone has a single count. The chain recombines TRBV10-3 with TRBJ2-1, with TRBD2 as a possible D gene (6 bases). The germline V and J ends were trimmed by 8 bases and 6 bases, with 17 bases remaining between them. The CDR3 is 14 amino acids. Germline CDR1 reads ENHRY; CDR2 reads SYGVKD. The CDR3 nucleotides are TGTGCCATCCGGGGGACGGGACTTCCCAATGAGCAGTTCTTC. It is translated as CAIRGTGLPNEQFF.

This chain links TRBV11-2 with TRBJ1-2; 11 bases are a match to TRBD1. The germline gives CDR1 SGHAT, CDR2 FQNNGV. The CDR3 runs 15 residues. The V and J ends lost 5 bases and 4 bases, in that order; junction bases with no gene match: 6. The CDR3 DNA is TGTGCCAGCAGCCCCGGACAGGGGGCGATCTATGGCTACACCTTC. It translates to CASSPGQGAIYGYTF. The whole variable domain, filled in from reference TRBV11-2 and TRBJ1-2, reads EAGVAQSPRYKIIEKRQSVAFWCNPISGHATLYWYQQILGQGPKLLIQFQNNGVVDDSQLPKDRFSAERLKGVDSTLKIQPAKLEDSAVYLCASSPGQGAIYGYTFGSGTRLTVV.